This T cell receptor (beta chain) originates from a study of spatial heterogeneity in lung cancer. Looking at the study overall: More than 8.5 raw reads, on average, carried each unique TCR and UMI combination. Whole-study results and caveats: How many expanded intratumoral alpha and beta TCRs were present tracked the tumor mutation count, which was a count of nonsynonymous mutations. Ubiquitous nonsynonymous mutations were tracked by counts of ubiquitous expanded TCRs, and regional ones by counts of regional expanded TCRs.

Time point meaning: sample taken at primary tumor resection. Whole RNA from tumor, nontumor lung or frozen PBMC was sequenced unsorted. TCRdb redid the calling of the 5' RACE reads with MiXCR, one entry per CDR3 protein. The profile shows several thousand distinct CDR3 sequences, less than 40% of them singletons. The CDR3 is made up of 16 amino acids. CDR1 and CDR2 from the germline V gene are SEHNR and FQNEAQ (reference sequence). Unmatched junction bases numbered 6, after V lost 5 bases and J lost 8 bases. Of note for this clonotype: What it binds is unknown.

This TCR came from a male donor with early-stage non-small cell lung cancer. The chain carries TRBV7-9 and TRBJ2-1; TRBD2 agrees at 16 bases. The material sequenced was lung tumor tissue, taken at surgery. CDR3 DNA: TGTGCCAGCAGCCCGGGACTAGCGGGAGGGAGGGATGAGCAGTTCTTC. Amino acid sequence: CASSPGLAGGRDEQFF.